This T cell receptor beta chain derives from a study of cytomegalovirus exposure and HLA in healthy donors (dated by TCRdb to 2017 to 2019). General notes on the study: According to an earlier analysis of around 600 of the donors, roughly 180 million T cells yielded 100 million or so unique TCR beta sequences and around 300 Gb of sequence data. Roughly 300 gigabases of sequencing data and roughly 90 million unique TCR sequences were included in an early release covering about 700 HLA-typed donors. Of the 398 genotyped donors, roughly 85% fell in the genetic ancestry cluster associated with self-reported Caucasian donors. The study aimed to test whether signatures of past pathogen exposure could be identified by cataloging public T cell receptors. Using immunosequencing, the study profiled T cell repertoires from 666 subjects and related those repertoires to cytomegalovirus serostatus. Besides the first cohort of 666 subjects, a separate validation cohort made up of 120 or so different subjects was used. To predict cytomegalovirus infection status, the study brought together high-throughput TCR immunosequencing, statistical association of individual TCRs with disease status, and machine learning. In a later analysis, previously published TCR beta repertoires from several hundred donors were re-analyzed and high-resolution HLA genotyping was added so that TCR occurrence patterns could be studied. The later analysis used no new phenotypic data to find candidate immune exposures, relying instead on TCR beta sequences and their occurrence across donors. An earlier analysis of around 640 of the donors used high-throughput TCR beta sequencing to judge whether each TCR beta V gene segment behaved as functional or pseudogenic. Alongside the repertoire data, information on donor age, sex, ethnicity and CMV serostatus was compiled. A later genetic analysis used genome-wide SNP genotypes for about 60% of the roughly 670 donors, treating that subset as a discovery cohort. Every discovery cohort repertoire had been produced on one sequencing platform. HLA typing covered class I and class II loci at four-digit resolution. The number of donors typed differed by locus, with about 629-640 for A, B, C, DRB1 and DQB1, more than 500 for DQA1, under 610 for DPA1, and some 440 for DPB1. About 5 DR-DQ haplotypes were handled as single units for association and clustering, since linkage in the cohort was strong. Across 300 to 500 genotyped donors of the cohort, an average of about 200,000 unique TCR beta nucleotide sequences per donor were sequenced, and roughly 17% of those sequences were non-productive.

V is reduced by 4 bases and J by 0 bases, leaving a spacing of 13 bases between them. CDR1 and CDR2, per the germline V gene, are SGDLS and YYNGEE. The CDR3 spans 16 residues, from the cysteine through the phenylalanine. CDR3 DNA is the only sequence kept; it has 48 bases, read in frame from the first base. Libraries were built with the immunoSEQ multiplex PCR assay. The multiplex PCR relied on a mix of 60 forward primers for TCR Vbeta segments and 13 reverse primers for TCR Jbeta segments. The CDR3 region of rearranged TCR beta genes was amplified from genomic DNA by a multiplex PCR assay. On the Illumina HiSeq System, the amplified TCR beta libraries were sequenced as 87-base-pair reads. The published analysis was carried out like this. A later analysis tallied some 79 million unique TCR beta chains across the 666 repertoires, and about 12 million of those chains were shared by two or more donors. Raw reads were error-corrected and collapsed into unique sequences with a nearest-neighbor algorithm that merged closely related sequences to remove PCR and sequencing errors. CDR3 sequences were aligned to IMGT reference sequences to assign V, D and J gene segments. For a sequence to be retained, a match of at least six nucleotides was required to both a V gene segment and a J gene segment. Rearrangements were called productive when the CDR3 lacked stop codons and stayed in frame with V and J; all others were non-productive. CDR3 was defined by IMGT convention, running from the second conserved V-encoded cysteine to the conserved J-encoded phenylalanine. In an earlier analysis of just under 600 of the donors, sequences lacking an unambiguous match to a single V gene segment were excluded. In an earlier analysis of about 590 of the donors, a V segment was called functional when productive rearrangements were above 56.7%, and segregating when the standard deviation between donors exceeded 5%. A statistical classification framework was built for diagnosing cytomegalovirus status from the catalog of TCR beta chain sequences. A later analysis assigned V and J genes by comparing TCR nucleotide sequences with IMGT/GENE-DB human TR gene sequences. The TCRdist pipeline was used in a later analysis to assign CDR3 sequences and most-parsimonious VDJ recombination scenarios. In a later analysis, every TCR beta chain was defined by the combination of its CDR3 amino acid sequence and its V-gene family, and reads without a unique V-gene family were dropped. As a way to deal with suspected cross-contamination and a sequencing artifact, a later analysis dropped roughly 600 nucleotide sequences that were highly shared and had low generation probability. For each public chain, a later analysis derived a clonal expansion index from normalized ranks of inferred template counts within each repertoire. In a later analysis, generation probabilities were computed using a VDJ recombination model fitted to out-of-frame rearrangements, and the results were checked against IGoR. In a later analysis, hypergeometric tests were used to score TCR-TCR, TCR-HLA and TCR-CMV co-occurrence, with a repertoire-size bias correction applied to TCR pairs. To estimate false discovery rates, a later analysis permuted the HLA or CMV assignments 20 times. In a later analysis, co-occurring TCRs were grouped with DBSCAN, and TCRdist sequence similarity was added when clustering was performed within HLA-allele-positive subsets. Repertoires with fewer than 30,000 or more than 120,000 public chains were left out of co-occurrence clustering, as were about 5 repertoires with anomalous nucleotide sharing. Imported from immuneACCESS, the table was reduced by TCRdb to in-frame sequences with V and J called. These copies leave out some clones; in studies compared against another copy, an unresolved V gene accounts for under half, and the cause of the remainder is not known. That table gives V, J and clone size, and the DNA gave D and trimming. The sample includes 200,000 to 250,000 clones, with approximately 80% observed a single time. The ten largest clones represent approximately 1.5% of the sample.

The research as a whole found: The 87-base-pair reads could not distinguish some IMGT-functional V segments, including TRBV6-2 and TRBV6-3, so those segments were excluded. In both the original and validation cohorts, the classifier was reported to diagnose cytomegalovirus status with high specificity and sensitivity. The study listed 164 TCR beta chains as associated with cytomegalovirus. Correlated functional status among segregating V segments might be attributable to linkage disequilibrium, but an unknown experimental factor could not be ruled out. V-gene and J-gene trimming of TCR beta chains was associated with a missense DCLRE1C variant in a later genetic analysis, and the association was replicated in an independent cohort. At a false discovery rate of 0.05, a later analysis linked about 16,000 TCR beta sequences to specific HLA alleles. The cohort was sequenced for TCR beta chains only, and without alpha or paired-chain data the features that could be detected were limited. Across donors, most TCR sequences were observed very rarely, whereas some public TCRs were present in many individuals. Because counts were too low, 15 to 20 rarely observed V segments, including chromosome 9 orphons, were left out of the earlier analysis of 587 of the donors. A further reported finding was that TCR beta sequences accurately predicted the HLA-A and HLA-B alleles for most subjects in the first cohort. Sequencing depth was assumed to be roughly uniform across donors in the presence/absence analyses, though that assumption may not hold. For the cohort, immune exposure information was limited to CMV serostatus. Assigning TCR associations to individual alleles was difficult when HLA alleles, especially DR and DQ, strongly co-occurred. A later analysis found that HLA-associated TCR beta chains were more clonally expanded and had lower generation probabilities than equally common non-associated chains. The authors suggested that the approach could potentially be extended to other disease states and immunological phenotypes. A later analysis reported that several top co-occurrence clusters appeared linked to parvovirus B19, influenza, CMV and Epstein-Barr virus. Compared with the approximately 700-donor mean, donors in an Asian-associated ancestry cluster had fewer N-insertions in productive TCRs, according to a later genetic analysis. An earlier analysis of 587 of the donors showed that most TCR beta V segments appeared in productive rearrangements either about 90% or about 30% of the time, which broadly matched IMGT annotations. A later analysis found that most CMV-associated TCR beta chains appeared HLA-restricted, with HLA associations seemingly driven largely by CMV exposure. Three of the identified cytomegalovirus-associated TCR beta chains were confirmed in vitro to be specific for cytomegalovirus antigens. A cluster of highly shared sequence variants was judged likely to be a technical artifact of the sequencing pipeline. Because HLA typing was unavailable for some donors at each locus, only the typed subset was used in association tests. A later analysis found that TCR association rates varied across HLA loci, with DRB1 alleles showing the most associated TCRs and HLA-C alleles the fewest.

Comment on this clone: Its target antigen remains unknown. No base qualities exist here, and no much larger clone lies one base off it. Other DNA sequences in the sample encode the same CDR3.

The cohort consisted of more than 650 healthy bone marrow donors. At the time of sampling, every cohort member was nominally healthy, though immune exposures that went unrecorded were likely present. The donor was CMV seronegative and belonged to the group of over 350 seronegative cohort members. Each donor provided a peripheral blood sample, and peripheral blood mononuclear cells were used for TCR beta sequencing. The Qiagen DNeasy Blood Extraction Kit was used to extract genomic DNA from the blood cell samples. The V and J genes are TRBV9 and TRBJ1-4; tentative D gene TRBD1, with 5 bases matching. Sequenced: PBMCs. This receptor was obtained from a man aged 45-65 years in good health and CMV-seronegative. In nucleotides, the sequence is TGTGCCAGCAGCCCCCGCCCGACAGCAACTAATGAAAAACTGTTTTTT. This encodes CASSPRPTATNEKLFF.